This T cell receptor (beta chain) was captured in a study of shared clonotypes between healthy human individuals (TCRdb year 2020). Some background on the complete study: A couple of women and a few men aged 18 to 49 years were included in the cohort. The study deeply sequenced blood TCR repertoires of five healthy adults to estimate repertoire size and the extent of clonotype sharing between individuals. To increase sequencing depth and limit assay-specific biases, TCR repertoire library preparation and sequencing were carried out by different laboratories using diverse techniques. Each donor's leukapheresis produced roughly between roughly 0.85 and 9.5 billion PBMCs. For each donor, CD4 naive and CD4 memory were each run on three plates, CD8 naive on two plates, and CD8 memory on one plate.

What the work shows at the level of the full study, not this receptor alone: Compared with non-shared clonotypes, the clonotypes found in all four sorted-subset donors had higher generation probabilities. Pairwise subsampling indicated that sequencing depth was expected to affect the degree of clonotype sharing among donors. When a handful of donors were compared, the shared fraction of clonotypes was about 5% for naive CD4, 3% to 4% for naive CD8, 2% to 2.5% for memory CD4, and 0.35% to 0.4% for memory CD8. The genetic and exposure-history diversity represented was limited by the small number of donors. Naive subsets generally had larger estimated clonotype richness than memory subsets did. Sampling was restricted to blood, and TCR repertoires in tissue are likely to differ from TCR repertoires in blood. Incomplete sequencing was indicated by rarefaction of sorted-subset datasets, despite the large sequencing depth.

Using the deep immunoSEQ assay, multiplex PCR amplified TCR CDR3 regions from genomic DNA. For each cell subset, the extracted genomic DNA was distributed evenly across all wells of several immunoSEQ 96-well plates, and each plate served as one replicate. For sorted subsets, each replicate PCR was loaded with about 0.2 ug genomic DNA, equivalent to about 30,000 T cell genomes. The purified libraries were quantified using a Qubit 3.0 fluorometer, sized with a Bioanalyzer 2100, and then quantified again using the KAPA Library Quantification kit. Every immunoSEQ 96-well plate was sequenced on a dedicated single-read 150-cycle Illumina NextSeq 550 flow cell. The study's own analysis went as follows. The immunoSEQ output contained only junctional sequences without quality scores, so filtering could not match that applied to full-length reads. Sequences were annotated with PyIR, a Python wrapper for IgBLAST v1.9, and V/J genes and CDR3 were assigned using IMGT germline references. Reads were filtered out if the reads had weak V/J assignments (E-value above 1e-6), no CDR3, stop codons, out-of-frame junctions, or ambiguous translated residues. V3J clonotypes were defined as sequences sharing the same inferred V gene, J gene, and CDR3 amino acid sequence. To compute the percentage overlap between repertoires, the number of shared unique clonotypes was divided by the size of the smaller repertoire. RTK rarefaction, the Chao1 estimator, and Recon v2.1 estimates of unobserved clonotypes were used to assess repertoire richness. For all TCRbeta clonotypes obtained by the gDNA method from several donors, generation probabilities were computed with OLGA. TCRdb mirrors the immuneACCESS table, restricted to in-frame sequences. Some clones are absent from its copies; in checked studies, under half trace to an unresolved V gene, and the reason for the others is unknown. Clone size and the V and J calls come from that table; the DNA yielded D and trimming. This sample comprises roughly 2.1 million clones, about 92% of them detected only once. The ten largest clonotypes hold around 1.7% of the sample.

Regarding this clone: It has no known antigen specificity. Base quality data are lacking; no much larger clone is found one base away.

CD8 naive samples were CD45RO-negative cells positively selected for CCR7, giving a CD45RA+CCR7+ population that excluded TemRA cells. The donors were healthy, HIV-negative adults who had no recently reported acute infections or vaccinations. Every donor was a Caucasian adult living in Nashville, Tennessee, USA. Blood was collected by leukapheresis, and PBMCs were isolated by Ficoll-Histopaque density gradient centrifugation and then cryopreserved in liquid nitrogen vapor phase. Purity and quantity of every magnetically sorted T cell population were checked by analytical flow cytometry. From each sorted fraction, genomic DNA was isolated and quantified by UV absorbance on a Nanodrop 2000c. This receptor was identified in a man between 18 and 35 years old in good health. Some clones in this sample may be carry-over from other donors' samples. Sequencing was performed on naive CD8+ T cells from PBMCs. In light of the paper, this sample's cell subset or site label describes: CD45RA+CCR7+.

The sequence in DNA is TGTGCCAGCAGTGAAGGGCGTTGGGCGGGCTACGAGCAGTACTTC. Translation gives CASSEGRWAGYEQYF. This chain joins TRBV2 to TRBJ2-7, and TRBD2 may be the D gene, going by 5 matching bases. The CDR3 runs 15 amino acids, cysteine and phenylalanine included. The only DNA kept is the CDR3, 45 bases in frame from the first base. Relative to germline, V is 1 base shorter and J is 3 bases shorter, with 13 bases between their ends. The germline V gene provides CDR1 SNHLY and CDR2 FYNNEI.